This TCR beta chain comes out of a study of blood T cells in healthy people across ages. A second about 7 to 12 cycle PCR used barcoded and J-beta primers. TCRdb itself ran the 5' RACE reads through MiXCR, one entry per CDR3 protein. Altogether roughly 900,000 distinct CDR3 sequences are present, 48% being singletons, with the ten largest covering around an eighth. The CDR3 contains 15 residues. Germline V gene data show CDR1 as MNHEY and CDR2 as SVGEGT. V lost 6 bases, J lost 6 bases, and 3 bases stayed unmatched. The source of this sequence is a young man in good health. The V call is TRBV6-2 or TRBV6-3, the J call TRBJ2-3; 16 bases line up with TRBD2. Sequenced material: blood. The CDR3 nucleotides are TGTGCCAGCAGAGCGGGACTAGCGGGGGGGGATACGCAGTATTTT. The encoded protein is CASRAGLAGGDTQYF.